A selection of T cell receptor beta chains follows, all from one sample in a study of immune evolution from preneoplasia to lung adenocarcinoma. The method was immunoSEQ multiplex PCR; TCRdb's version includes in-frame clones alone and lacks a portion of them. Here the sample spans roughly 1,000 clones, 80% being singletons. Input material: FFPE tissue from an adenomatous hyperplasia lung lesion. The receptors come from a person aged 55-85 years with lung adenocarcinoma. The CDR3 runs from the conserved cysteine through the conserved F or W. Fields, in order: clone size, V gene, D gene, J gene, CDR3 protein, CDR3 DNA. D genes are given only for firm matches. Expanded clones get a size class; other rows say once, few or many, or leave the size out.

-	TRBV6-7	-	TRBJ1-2	CASSLHGGAVAANYGYTF	TGTGCCAGCAGCCTGCACGGGGGGGCAGTAGCGGCGAACTATGGCTACACCTTC
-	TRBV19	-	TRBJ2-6	CASSIGGTGANVLTF	TGTGCCAGTAGTATTGGTGGGACCGGGGCCAACGTCCTGACTTTC
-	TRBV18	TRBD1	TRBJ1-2	CASSPNGQGPYTF	TGTGCCAGCTCACCGAACGGACAGGGACCCTACACCTTC
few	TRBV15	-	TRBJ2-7	CATSRDSEPGYSYEQYF	TGTGCCACCAGCAGAGATTCCGAACCTGGCTATAGCTACGAGCAGTACTTC
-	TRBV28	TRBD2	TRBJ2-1	CASSPFGGTSANEQFF	TGTGCCAGCAGTCCCTTCGGCGGGACTAGCGCCAATGAGCAGTTCTTC
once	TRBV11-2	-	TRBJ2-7	CASSRNGQGGGEQYF	TGTGCCAGCAGCCGAAACGGACAGGGAGGGGGCGAGCAGTACTTC
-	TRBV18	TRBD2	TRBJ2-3	CASSPPLTSGGMRTSTDTQYF	TGTGCCAGCTCACCACCGTTAACTAGCGGGGGTATGAGAACTAGCACAGATACGCAGTATTTT
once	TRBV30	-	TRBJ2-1	CAWSVWLYNEQFF	TGTGCCTGGAGTGTATGGCTCTACAATGAGCAGTTCTTC
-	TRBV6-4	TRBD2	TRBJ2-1	CASSDAAGGRYNEQFF	TGTGCCAGCAGTGACGCCGCGGGGGGCCGATACAATGAGCAGTTCTTC
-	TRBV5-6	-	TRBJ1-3	CASGLGSGNTIYF	TGTGCCAGCGGACTGGGCTCTGGAAACACCATATATTTT
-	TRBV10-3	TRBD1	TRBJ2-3	CAISRDSFRADTQYF	TGTGCCATCAGTCGGGACAGTTTTAGGGCAGATACGCAGTATTTT
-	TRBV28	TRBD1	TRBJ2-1	CASSLRTGPYNEQFF	TGTGCCAGCAGTTTGAGGACAGGGCCCTACAATGAGCAGTTCTTC
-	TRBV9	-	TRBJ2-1	CASSVGASLSDEQFF	TGTGCCAGCAGCGTAGGGGCTAGCTTGTCGGATGAGCAGTTCTTC
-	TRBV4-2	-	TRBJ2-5	CASSQELWESETQYF	TGTGCCAGCAGCCAAGAGCTCTGGGAATCGGAGACCCAGTACTTC
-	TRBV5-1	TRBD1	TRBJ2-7	CSSSTGQGATHEQYF	TGCTCCAGCAGCACCGGACAGGGGGCGACCCACGAGCAGTACTTC
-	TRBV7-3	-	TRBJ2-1	CASSLTLVSSYNEQFF	TGTGCCAGCAGCTTAACCCTAGTAAGCTCCTACAATGAGCAGTTCTTC
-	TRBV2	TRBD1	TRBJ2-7	CASSSGTGTVEQYF	TGTGCCAGCAGTTCCGGGACAGGGACGGTCGAGCAGTACTTC
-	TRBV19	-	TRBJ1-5	CASMDNSNQPQHF	TGTGCCAGTATGGATAATAGCAATCAGCCCCAGCATTTT
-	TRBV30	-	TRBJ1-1	CAWSKKGVNTEAFF	TGTGCCTGGAGTAAAAAGGGGGTTAACACTGAAGCTTTCTTT
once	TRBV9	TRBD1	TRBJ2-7	CASSSDRGQDEQYF	TGTGCCAGCAGCTCCGACAGGGGGCAGGACGAGCAGTACTTC
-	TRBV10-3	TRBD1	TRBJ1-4	CAISESRGRRNEKLFF	TGTGCCATCAGTGAGTCCAGGGGGCGGCGGAATGAAAAACTGTTTTTT
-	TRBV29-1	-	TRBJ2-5	CSVEFGGRRETQYF	TGCAGCGTTGAATTCGGGGGGCGCCGCGAGACCCAGTACTTC
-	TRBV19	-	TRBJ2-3	CASSEGIGTDTQYF	TGTGCCAGTAGTGAGGGGATAGGCACAGATACGCAGTATTTT